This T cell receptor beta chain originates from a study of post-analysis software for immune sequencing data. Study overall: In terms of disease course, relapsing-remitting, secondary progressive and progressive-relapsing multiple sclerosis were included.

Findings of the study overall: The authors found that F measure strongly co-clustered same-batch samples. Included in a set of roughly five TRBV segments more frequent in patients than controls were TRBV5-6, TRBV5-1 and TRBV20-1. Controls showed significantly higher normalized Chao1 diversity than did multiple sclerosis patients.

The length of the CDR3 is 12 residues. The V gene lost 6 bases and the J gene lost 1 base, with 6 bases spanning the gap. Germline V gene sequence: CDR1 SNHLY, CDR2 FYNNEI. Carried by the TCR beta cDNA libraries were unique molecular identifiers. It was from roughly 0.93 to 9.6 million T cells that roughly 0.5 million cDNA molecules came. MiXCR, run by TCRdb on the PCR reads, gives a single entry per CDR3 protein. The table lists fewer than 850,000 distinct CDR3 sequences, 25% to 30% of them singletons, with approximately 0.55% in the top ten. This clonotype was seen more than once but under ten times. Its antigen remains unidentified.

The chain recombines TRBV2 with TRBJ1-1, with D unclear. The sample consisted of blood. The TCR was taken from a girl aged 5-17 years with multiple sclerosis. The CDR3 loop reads CASRYRNTEAFF. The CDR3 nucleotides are TGTGCCAGCAGATACAGGAACACTGAAGCTTTCTTT.